This is a list of T cell receptor beta chains from one sample in a study of blood T cell repertoires in COVID-19. Using immunoSEQ multiplex PCR, the repertoire was profiled, and TCRdb retains in-frame clones only, with some absent. The repertoire consists of 450,000 to 500,000 clones, with 75% to 90% occurring once and the leading ten covering 3% to 4%. Sequencing was done on a sample of peripheral blood. These receptors originate from a human donor in a cohort sampled during active COVID-19. Both conserved end residues are part of each CDR3. A D gene is named only where the DNA matches it firmly. Size tells how often a clone was seen (once, few, many) or the class of an expanded clone, and some rows leave it out.

size: NA; D: NA; V: TRBV25-1; J: TRBJ1-1; CDR3: CASSETWGDTEAFF; DNA: TGTGCCAGCAGTGAAACCTGGGGCGACACTGAAGCTTTCTTT
size: NA; D: TRBD1; V: TRBV6-5; J: TRBJ1-1; CDR3: CASRLQGARTEAFF; DNA: TGTGCCAGCAGATTACAGGGGGCGCGGACTGAAGCTTTCTTT
size: NA; D: TRBD1; V: TRBV7-3; J: TRBJ1-5; CDR3: CASSDRTGNNQPQHF; DNA: TGTGCCAGCAGCGATCGGACAGGGAACAATCAGCCCCAGCATTTT
size: NA; D: NA; V: TRBV6-5; J: TRBJ2-5; CDR3: CASSYSPRQETQYF; DNA: TGTGCCAGCAGTTACTCTCCCAGACAAGAGACCCAGTACTTC
size: NA; D: NA; V: TRBV4-2; J: TRBJ2-2; CDR3: CASSRKTQGTGELFF; DNA: TGTGCCAGCAGCCGAAAGACACAGGGCACCGGGGAGCTGTTTTTT
size: NA; D: TRBD1; V: TRBV29-1; J: TRBJ2-1; CDR3: CSVGEAGTEDNEQFF; DNA: TGCAGCGTTGGGGAAGCCGGGACAGAAGACAATGAGCAGTTCTTC
size: NA; D: TRBD2; V: TRBV7-2; J: TRBJ2-7; CDR3: CASSSSLAEGDEQYF; DNA: TGTGCCAGCAGCTCCAGCCTAGCGGAGGGTGACGAGCAGTACTTC
size: once; D: TRBD2; V: TRBV2; J: TRBJ2-1; CDR3: CASLTLAGLKNEQFF; DNA: TGTGCCAGCTTGACGCTAGCGGGTCTTAAGAATGAGCAGTTCTTC
size: NA; D: NA; V: TRBV28; J: TRBJ2-2; CDR3: CASSLSGSYTGELFF; DNA: TGTGCCAGCAGCCTCTCCGGGAGCTACACCGGGGAGCTGTTTTTT
size: NA; D: NA; V: TRBV6-5; J: TRBJ2-2; CDR3: CASTKLWTGELFF; DNA: TGTGCCAGCACCAAGCTTTGGACCGGGGAGCTGTTTTTT
size: once; D: TRBD2; V: TRBV5-1; J: TRBJ2-1; CDR3: CASSFRRERNEQFF; DNA: TGCGCCAGCAGCTTTCGGCGGGAGCGAAATGAGCAGTTCTTC
size: NA; D: NA; V: TRBV27; J: TRBJ1-1; CDR3: CASSLSQPPAYRTEAFF; DNA: TGTGCCAGCAGTTTATCGCAGCCCCCGGCCTACAGGACTGAAGCTTTCTTT
size: once; D: NA; V: TRBV7-3; J: TRBJ2-1; CDR3: CASSESGLNEQFF; DNA: TGTGCCAGCAGCGAAAGTGGGCTCAATGAGCAGTTCTTC
size: NA; D: NA; V: TRBV30; J: TRBJ1-4; CDR3: CAWSPIPGYATNEKLFF; DNA: TGTGCCTGGTCCCCTATCCCAGGGTATGCAACTAATGAAAAACTGTTTTTT
size: NA; D: NA; V: TRBV3-1/TRBV3-2; J: TRBJ2-1; CDR3: CASSQEGLGNNEQFF; DNA: TGTGCCAGCAGCCAAGAAGGTCTAGGTAACAATGAGCAGTTCTTC
size: NA; D: TRBD2; V: TRBV5-8; J: TRBJ2-7; CDR3: CASSDGTSESYEQYF; DNA: TGTGCCAGCAGCGATGGGACTAGCGAGTCCTACGAGCAGTACTTC
size: NA; D: NA; V: TRBV19; J: TRBJ2-1; CDR3: CASRSRGEGYNEQFF; DNA: TGTGCCAGTAGAAGCAGGGGAGAAGGTTACAATGAGCAGTTCTTC
size: NA; D: TRBD1; V: TRBV6-5; J: TRBJ1-4; CDR3: CASTRDRSNEKLFF; DNA: TGTGCCAGCACGCGGGACAGATCTAATGAAAAACTGTTTTTT
size: NA; D: TRBD1; V: TRBV3-1/TRBV3-2; J: TRBJ1-2; CDR3: CASSQDPRGQTNYGYTF; DNA: TGTGCCAGCAGCCAAGACCCGAGGGGGCAGACTAACTATGGCTACACCTTC
size: NA; D: NA; V: TRBV6-1; J: TRBJ1-2; CDR3: CATTERTTGYTF; DNA: TGTGCCACCACTGAAAGGACAACTGGCTACACCTTC
size: NA; D: TRBD2; V: TRBV30; J: TRBJ2-1; CDR3: CAWSVQAGGPGEQFF; DNA: TGTGCCTGGAGTGTACAAGCGGGAGGGCCAGGTGAGCAGTTCTTC
size: NA; D: TRBD1; V: TRBV7-3; J: TRBJ1-3; CDR3: CASSPRQGAYGNTIYF; DNA: TGTGCCAGCAGCCCTCGACAGGGGGCCTATGGAAACACCATATATTTT
size: NA; D: TRBD2; V: TRBV4-1; J: TRBJ2-1; CDR3: CASSESAGTSGYNEQFF; DNA: TGCGCCAGCAGCGAATCCGCCGGGACTAGCGGATACAATGAGCAGTTCTTC
size: NA; D: NA; V: TRBV5-6; J: TRBJ2-7; CDR3: CASSSRRVFVPHEQYF; DNA: TGTGCCAGCAGCTCTCGGAGGGTGTTCGTTCCCCACGAGCAGTACTTC
size: NA; D: TRBD1; V: TRBV18; J: TRBJ1-2; CDR3: CASSPPGTAVRYGYTF; DNA: TGTGCCAGCTCACCTCCCGGGACAGCCGTTCGTTATGGCTACACCTTC
size: few; D: NA; V: TRBV5-4; J: TRBJ1-1; CDR3: CASSSIDRSSNTEAFF; DNA: TGTGCCAGCAGCTCGATTGACAGGAGCTCTAACACTGAAGCTTTCTTT
size: once; D: TRBD1; V: TRBV7-9; J: TRBJ2-7; CDR3: CASSLEGGQSYEQYF; DNA: TGTGCCAGCAGCTTAGAAGGGGGCCAATCCTACGAGCAGTACTTC
size: NA; D: TRBD2; V: TRBV28; J: TRBJ2-5; CDR3: CASRPSGSGKETQYF; DNA: TGTGCCAGCAGGCCTAGCGGGAGCGGGAAGGAGACCCAGTACTTC
size: NA; D: NA; V: TRBV7-9; J: TRBJ1-6; CDR3: CASSRAGDSPLHF; DNA: TGTGCCAGCAGCCGAGCGGGGGATTCACCCCTCCACTTT
size: NA; D: TRBD1; V: TRBV28; J: TRBJ1-5; CDR3: CASSSLTGRSNQPQHF; DNA: TGTGCCAGCAGTTCCTTGACAGGGAGGAGCAATCAGCCCCAGCATTTT
size: NA; D: TRBD1; V: TRBV5-4; J: TRBJ1-1; CDR3: CASGTGVNTEAFF; DNA: TGTGCCAGCGGGACAGGGGTTAACACTGAAGCTTTCTTT
size: once; D: NA; V: TRBV7-3; J: TRBJ2-3; CDR3: CASSPRRDTQYF; DNA: TGTGCCAGCAGCCCTCGGAGGGATACGCAGTATTTT
size: NA; D: TRBD1; V: TRBV28; J: TRBJ1-6; CDR3: CASSGTGVYNSPLHF; DNA: TGTGCCAGCAGCGGGACAGGGGTTTATAATTCACCCCTCCACTTT
size: NA; D: NA; V: TRBV24-1; J: TRBJ2-1; CDR3: CATSDSTTEQFF; DNA: TGTGCCACCAGTGATTCGACAACGGAGCAGTTCTTC
size: NA; D: TRBD2; V: TRBV7-6; J: TRBJ2-1; CDR3: CASSLLALAGGWGDNEQFF; DNA: TGTGCCAGCAGCTTACTTGCCCTAGCGGGAGGATGGGGTGACAATGAGCAGTTCTTC
size: NA; D: TRBD2; V: TRBV6-1; J: TRBJ2-7; CDR3: CASSEEAGGAYEQYF; DNA: TGTGCCAGCAGTGAAGAAGCGGGAGGAGCATACGAGCAGTACTTC
size: NA; D: NA; V: TRBV24-1; J: TRBJ2-7; CDR3: CATSAHSGKNEQYF; DNA: TGTGCCACCAGTGCTCACAGCGGTAAGAACGAGCAGTACTTC
size: NA; D: TRBD1; V: TRBV4-2; J: TRBJ2-5; CDR3: CASSPYFTGGETQYF; DNA: TGTGCCAGCAGCCCTTATTTCACAGGGGGAGAGACCCAGTACTTC
size: NA; D: NA; V: TRBV23-1; J: TRBJ2-1; CDR3: CASSHKWEVSYNEQFF; DNA: TGCGCCAGCAGTCACAAATGGGAGGTCTCCTACAATGAGCAGTTCTTC
size: NA; D: TRBD1; V: TRBV6-5; J: TRBJ1-2; CDR3: CASSWEGGRYGYTF; DNA: TGTGCCAGCAGTTGGGAAGGGGGCAGATATGGCTACACCTTC
size: NA; D: TRBD2; V: TRBV20-1; J: TRBJ2-3; CDR3: CSASFGGRVTDTQYF; DNA: TGCAGTGCTAGTTTCGGCGGGAGGGTCACAGATACGCAGTATTTT
size: NA; D: NA; V: TRBV5-1; J: TRBJ2-3; CDR3: CASSWEAATSADTQYF; DNA: TGCGCCAGCAGCTGGGAGGCCGCGACGAGCGCAGATACGCAGTATTTT
size: NA; D: NA; V: TRBV11-1; J: TRBJ1-2; CDR3: CASSPASSTSNYGYTF; DNA: TGTGCCAGCAGCCCGGCTTCCTCGACTTCTAACTATGGCTACACCTTC
size: NA; D: TRBD1; V: TRBV9; J: TRBJ1-2; CDR3: CASSAGVVGQGASANYGYTF; DNA: TGTGCCAGCAGCGCGGGGGTAGTGGGACAGGGGGCTTCGGCTAACTATGGCTACACCTTC
size: NA; D: NA; V: TRBV6-6; J: TRBJ2-7; CDR3: CAIGTGLPIPDF; DNA: TGTGCCATAGGGACGGGACTTCCCATTCCGGACTTC
size: NA; D: NA; V: TRBV7-8; J: TRBJ2-5; CDR3: CASSLLRHPRDQYF; DNA: TGTGCCAGCAGCTTATTGAGACACCCCCGAGACCAGTACTTC
size: NA; D: TRBD1; V: TRBV25-1; J: TRBJ1-2; CDR3: CASSEPSTGDYGYTF; DNA: TGTGCCAGCAGTGAACCCAGCACAGGGGACTATGGCTACACCTTC
size: NA; D: NA; V: TRBV24-1; J: TRBJ2-2; CDR3: CATSDSPTSGRPGELFF; DNA: TGTGCCACCAGTGATTCTCCCACCAGTGGGCGCCCCGGGGAGCTGTTTTTT
size: NA; D: TRBD1; V: TRBV7-6; J: TRBJ1-2; CDR3: CASSPSTGPYGYTF; DNA: TGTGCCAGCAGCCCGTCGACAGGGCCCTATGGCTACACCTTC
size: once; D: NA; V: TRBV4-3; J: TRBJ1-2; CDR3: CASSQVSGRQGYGYTF; DNA: TGCGCCAGCAGCCAAGTTTCAGGGAGGCAGGGCTATGGCTACACCTTC